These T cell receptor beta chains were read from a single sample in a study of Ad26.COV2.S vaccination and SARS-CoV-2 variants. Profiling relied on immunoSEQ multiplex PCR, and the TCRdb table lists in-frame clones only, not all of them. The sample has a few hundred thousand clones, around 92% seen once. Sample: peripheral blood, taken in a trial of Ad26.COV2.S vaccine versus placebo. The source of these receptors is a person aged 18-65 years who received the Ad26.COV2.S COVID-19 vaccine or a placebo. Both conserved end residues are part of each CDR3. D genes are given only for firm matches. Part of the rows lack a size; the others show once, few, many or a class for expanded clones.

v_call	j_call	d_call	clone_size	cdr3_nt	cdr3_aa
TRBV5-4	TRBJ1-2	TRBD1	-	TGTGCCAGCAGCCCGGGACAGGGGCTCAGCTATGGCTACACCTTC	CASSPGQGLSYGYTF
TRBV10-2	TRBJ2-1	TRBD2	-	TGCGCCAGCAGTCAGTTCGGGGGGGCCAATGAGCAGTTCTTC	CASSQFGGANEQFF
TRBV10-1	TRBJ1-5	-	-	TGCGCCAGCGGTGACACCAGCTATAGCAATCAGCCCCAGCATTTT	CASGDTSYSNQPQHF
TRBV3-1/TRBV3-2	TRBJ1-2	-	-	TGTGCCAGCAGCCAAGAAGGGTGGTCACATGGCTACACCTTC	CASSQEGWSHGYTF
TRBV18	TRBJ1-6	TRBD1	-	TGTGCCAGCTCAAAAGACAGGGTCAATTCACCCCTCCACTTT	CASSKDRVNSPLHF
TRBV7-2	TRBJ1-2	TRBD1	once	TGTGCCAGCAGCTTAGCTAGTGGGACAGGGTTCTATGGCTACACCTTC	CASSLASGTGFYGYTF
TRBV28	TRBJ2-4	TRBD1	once	TGTGCCAGCAGTCCGGACAGGGCGGCCAAAAACATTCAGTACTTC	CASSPDRAAKNIQYF
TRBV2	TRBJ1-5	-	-	TGTGCCAGCAGAGCCGGGTGGGGCAATCAGCCCCAGCATTTT	CASRAGWGNQPQHF
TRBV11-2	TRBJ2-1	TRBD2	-	TGTGCCAGCAGCTTCGTTAGCGGGGGGGCCTTTCAGATCTTC	CASSFVSGGAFQIF
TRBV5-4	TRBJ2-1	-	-	TGTGCCAGCAGCCCAGGTGGATCTAGTCTTCGGGAGCAGTTCTTC	CASSPGGSSLREQFF
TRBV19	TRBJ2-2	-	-	TGTGCCAGTAGTCCTCCCACGAAGAACACCGGGGAGCTGTTTTTT	CASSPPTKNTGELFF
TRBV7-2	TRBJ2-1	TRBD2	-	TGTGCCAGCAGCCTATCCCAACTAGCGGGGGGGCAGAATGAGCAGTTCTTC	CASSLSQLAGGQNEQFF
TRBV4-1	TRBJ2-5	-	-	TGCGCCAGCAGCCAAGTAGGGGGGGTCCAAGAGACCCAGTACTTC	CASSQVGGVQETQYF
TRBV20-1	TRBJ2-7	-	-	TGCAGTGCTAGTGCAAGCTCCTACGAGCAGTACTTC	CSASASSYEQYF
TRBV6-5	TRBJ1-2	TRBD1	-	TGTGCCAGCCTCGGGGACAGGGGGGGCGGCTACACCTTC	CASLGDRGGGYTF
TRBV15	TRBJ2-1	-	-	TGTGCCACCCAGGGGCGGGACAGATACAATGAGCAGTTCTTC	CATQGRDRYNEQFF
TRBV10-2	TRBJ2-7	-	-	TGCGCCAGTAACGAGAGGGGCCACGAGCAGTACTTC	CASNERGHEQYF